These 26 T cell receptor beta chains came from one sample sequenced in a study of OX40 agonist ivuxolimab in advanced cancers. Sequencing was performed with immunoSEQ multiplex PCR; in TCRdb, only in-frame clones are kept and a portion is missing. The sample has roughly 49,000 clones; about 88% are singletons. The material was CD4+ or CD8+ T cells sorted from blood, obtained in a trial of the OX40 agonist ivuxolimab. The receptors originated from an adult with an advanced solid tumor such as melanoma, head and neck, liver or kidney cancer.

This clone has a single count. The V call is TRBV27, the J call TRBJ1-4, with D tentatively TRBD1 (6 bases). The germline CDR1 and CDR2 sequences are MNHEY and SMNVEV (reference sequence). The V and J ends lost 5 bases and 8 bases respectively, with 18 bases between them. The CDR3 extends over 15 amino acids. CDR3 amino acids: CASSLGGGVGEKLFF. The CDR3 nucleotides are TGTGCCAGCAGTCTCGGGGGCGGGGTAGGGGAAAAACTGTTTTTT.

This rearrangement joins TRBV4-2 to TRBJ2-5; the D gene could be TRBD1 or TRBD2 (6 bases each). V was cut by 1 base and J by 3 bases, with 18 bases left in between. The CDR3 has 17 residues. The germline V gene has CDR1 LGHNA and CDR2 YNFKEQ. The CDR3 spells CASSQAGALYTEETQYF. DNA for the CDR3: TGTGCCAGCAGCCAAGCGGGGGCACTATACACTGAAGAGACCCAGTACTTC.

This clone appeared once. The chain employs TRBV11-3 and TRBJ2-2; 7 positions agree with TRBD2. Germline trimming cut 1 base from V and 3 bases from J; bases unmatched to any gene: 5. The CDR3 is made up of 16 amino acids. Germline loops: CDR1 SGHNT, CDR2 YENEEA. As DNA, the CDR3 is TGTGCCAGCAGCTTAGGGGTTAGCGGGTACACCGGGGAGCTGTTTTTT. Its protein is CASSLGVSGYTGELFF.

V is TRBV2 and J is TRBJ2-5, with TRBD2 as a possible D gene (5 bases). This CDR3 contains 15 residues. CDR1 and CDR2 from the germline V gene are SNHLY and FYNNEI. V lost 6 bases and J lost 2, with 16 bases in between. The CDR3 DNA sequence: TGTGCCAGCAGGGATAGCGAATATTCGCAAGAGACCCAGTACTTC. Translating it yields CASRDSEYSQETQYF.

This rearrangement joins TRBV18 to TRBJ2-7; D perhaps matches TRBD1 (5 bases). CDR3 length: 12 residues. The V gene's germline CDR1 is KGHSH and CDR2 LQKENI. Trimming took off 5 bases at V and 3 bases at J, with 8 bases between the two ends. CDR3 DNA sequence: TGTGCCAGCTCAGGGGCGGACTACGAGCAGTACTTC. Amino acid sequence: CASSGADYEQYF.

The genes are TRBV11-3 and TRBJ2-7; TRBD1 matches 7 bases. Trimming at V came to 2 bases and at J to 3 bases, leaving 4 bases not matched to a gene. CDR3 size: 14 residues. Germline V gene data show CDR1 as SGHNT and CDR2 as YENEEA. CDR3 nucleotides: TGTGCCAGCAGCTTAAGCCAGGGGGTCTACGAGCAGTACTTC. It is translated as CASSLSQGVYEQYF. The complete variable domain, with remaining parts taken from reference TRBV11-3 and TRBJ2-7, reads EAGVVQSPRYKIIEKKQPVAFWCNPISGHNTLYWYLQNLGQGPELLIRYENEEAVDDSQLPKDRFSAERLKGVDSTLKIQPAELGDSAVYLCASSLSQGVYEQYFGPGTRLTVT.

The chain joins TRBV18 to TRBJ2-5, with 10 bases matching TRBD2. V lost 5 bases and J lost 5; bases outside the gene matches: 8. The germline V gene encodes CDR1 KGHSH and CDR2 LQKENI. This CDR3 comprises 15 residues. The CDR3 here is CASSSFGTSDETQYF. DNA of the CDR3: TGTGCCAGCTCATCGTTCGGGACTAGCGACGAGACCCAGTACTTC.

This chain links TRBV18 with TRBJ2-1; 13 bases fit TRBD2. V lost 3 bases, J lost 7 bases, and 9 bases stayed unmatched. CDR1 and CDR2 from the germline V gene are KGHSH and LQKENI. This CDR3 is 17 amino acids long. CDR3 region: CASSPTSGGASVNEQFF. The CDR3 region has the DNA TGTGCCAGCTCACCCACTAGCGGGGGGGCGTCGGTGAATGAGCAGTTCTTC.

The gene calls are TRBV7-8 and TRBJ1-1, with TRBD1 matching 7 bases. The junction had 12 bases not matched to a gene; V was cut back by 5 bases and J by 3 bases. The CDR3 sequence is 16 residues long. Germline V gene data show CDR1 as SGHVS and CDR2 as FQNEAQ. CDR3 coding DNA: TGTGCCAGCAGCCCGAGGGACAGCTCCGTGGACACTGAAGCTTTCTTT. Translation: CASSPRDSSVDTEAFF. The full variable domain, with the rest looked up from reference TRBV7-8 and TRBJ1-1, is GAGVSQSPRYKVAKRGQDVALRCDPISGHVSLFWYQQALGQGPEFLTYFQNEAQLDKSGLPSDRFFAERPEGSVSTLKIQRTQQEDSAVYLCASSPRDSSVDTEAFFGQGTRLTVV.

In this sample, this clone turned up a few times. The chain has TRBV10-1 and TRBJ2-6, with D unclear. CDR1 WNHNN and CDR2 SYGVQD come from the germline V gene (reference sequence). Trimming cost V 3 bases and J 0 bases, with 12 bases left between them. This CDR3 is 17 amino acids long. The CDR3 protein is CASSDGTSSSGANVLTF. The CDR3 DNA sequence: TGCGCCAGCAGTGATGGCACCAGTAGCTCTGGGGCCAACGTCCTGACTTTC.

CDR3 residues: CASSLIGTQYF. For the CDR3, the DNA is TGTGCCAGCAGCTTAATTGGGACCCAGTACTTC. The V call is TRBV11-2, the J call TRBJ2-5; D gene ambiguous. The CDR3 covers 11 residues. Per the germline V gene, CDR1 is SGHAT and CDR2 is FQNNGV. With 2 bases removed from V and 7 bases from J, the gap between germline ends came to 5 bases.

The chain employs TRBV21-1 and TRBJ1-2. TRBV21-1 is described as a pseudogene. The CDR3 extends over 16 amino acids. This CDR3 reads CASSKQAKEGLYGYTF. CDR3 DNA: TGTGCCAGCAGCAAACAGGCAAAGGAGGGCCTCTATGGCTACACCTTC.

The chain employs TRBV5-1 and TRBJ2-1; D possibly corresponds to TRBD1 (6 bases). The germline V and J ends were trimmed by 0 bases and 5 bases, with 12 bases remaining between them. The length of the CDR3 is 15 residues. Germline CDR1 and CDR2: SGHRS and YFSETQ. Written as DNA, the CDR3 is TGCGCCAGCAGCTTGGCTTCCAGGGGAGACAATGAGCAGTTCTTC. Its protein product is CASSLASRGDNEQFF.

This chain connects TRBV7-9 to TRBJ1-1; D possibly corresponds to TRBD1 (5 bases). Per germline, CDR1 SEHNR and CDR2 FQNEAQ (reference sequence). This CDR3 is 13 amino acids long. V was pared by 5 bases and J by 8 bases, with 15 bases between. CDR3 residues: CASSPSVRAEAFF. CDR3 in DNA: TGTGCCAGCAGCCCTAGTGTCAGGGCCGAAGCTTTCTTT.

The genes are TRBV18 and TRBJ2-7, with D perhaps matching TRBD2 (5 bases). The V gene lost 2 bases and the J gene lost 0 bases, with 11 bases spanning the gap. This CDR3 region has 15 residues. Germline CDR1 and CDR2: KGHSH and LQKENI. CDR3: CASSPKEASSYEQYF. CDR3 DNA sequence: TGTGCCAGCTCACCAAAGGAGGCCAGCTCCTACGAGCAGTACTTC.

V gene TRBV6-6 combines with J gene TRBJ1-4, with D unresolved. V was trimmed by 8 bases and J by 0 bases, leaving 16 bases between them. The CDR3 spans 16 residues. The germline V gene has CDR1 MNHNY and CDR2 SVGAGI (reference sequence). CDR3 protein: CASGREGGATNEKLFF. In nucleotides, the CDR3 is TGTGCCAGCGGGCGAGAGGGAGGCGCAACTAATGAAAAACTGTTTTTT.

V is TRBV19 and J is TRBJ1-2; no clear D gene. CDR3 length equals 13 residues. Trimming removed 7 bases from V and 6 bases from J, with 15 bases in between. Germline loops: CDR1 LNHDA, CDR2 SQIVND (reference sequence). The CDR3 DNA sequence: TGTGCCAGTACCTTCTGGGGAGGGAATGGCTACACCTTC. This encodes CASTFWGGNGYTF.

This clone was recorded only once. V and J are TRBV7-2 and TRBJ2-1; 9 nucleotides line up with TRBD1. Germline assignment: CDR1 SGHTA and CDR2 FQGNSA. J gave up 12 bases and V 1 base, and 4 bases lay outside the gene matches. CDR3 length: 13 amino acids. The CDR3: CASSLGDRVRQFF. DNA for the CDR3: TGTGCCAGCAGCTTAGGGGACAGGGTTAGGCAGTTCTTC. The full variable domain, its missing parts supplied by reference TRBV7-2 and TRBJ2-1, is GAGVSQSPSNKVTEKGKDVELRCDPISGHTALYWYRQSLGQGLEFLIYFQGNSAPDKSGLPSDRFSAERTGGSVSTLTIQRTQQEDSAVYLCASSLGDRVRQFFGPGTRLTVL.

CDR3 protein: CASSPLPLTTDTQYF. The CDR3 DNA reads TGTGCCAGCTCACCCCTCCCACTAACCACAGATACGCAGTATTTT. V and J are TRBV18 and TRBJ2-3; D is unresolved. Germline loops: CDR1 KGHSH, CDR2 LQKENI. V lost 3 bases and J lost 2, with 12 bases in between. The CDR3 sequence is 15 residues long.

V is TRBV9 and J is TRBJ2-3; 7 bases are a match to TRBD2. Germline CDR1 and CDR2: SGDLS and YYNGEE. After removal of 3 bases from V and 1 base from J, the junction contained 32 bases not matched to a gene. The CDR3 spans 24 residues. CDR3 DNA sequence: TGTGCCAGCAGCGCAACCCAACCCGATTATGGGCTAGCGGACCAGCCGCTGGGCACAGATACGCAGTATTTT. Its translation is CASSATQPDYGLADQPLGTDTQYF. Using reference TRBV9 and TRBJ2-3 for the parts outside the CDR3, the full variable domain is DSGVTQTPKHLITATGQRVTLRCSPRSGDLSVYWYQQSLDQGLQFLIQYYNGEERAKGNILERFSAQQFPDLHSELNLSSLELGDSALYFCASSATQPDYGLADQPLGTDTQYFGPGTRLTVL.

The chain links TRBV5-4 to TRBJ2-5, with 9 bases aligning to TRBD1. Trimming took 1 base from V and 1 from J; bases not matched to a gene: 2. The CDR3 is 15 amino acids. The germline gives CDR1 SGHNT, CDR2 YYREEE (reference sequence). The CDR3 coding sequence is TGTGCCAGCAGCTTGACAGGGGGCGGCCAAGAGACCCAGTACTTC. This codes for CASSLTGGGQETQYF.

The rearrangement joins TRBV7-9 to TRBJ2-3; 12 bases match TRBD1. The CDR3 consists of 15 residues. Germline V gene lookup returns CDR1 SEHNR and CDR2 FQNEAQ (reference sequence). V shed 5 bases, J shed 6 bases, and the junction held 6 bases outside the gene matches. CDR3 in amino acids: CASSPRDRGRDTQYF. The CDR3 region has the DNA TGTGCCAGCAGCCCGAGGGACAGGGGGCGGGATACGCAGTATTTT.

The V call is TRBV19, the J call TRBJ2-7, with a weak D call TRBD1 (6 bases). V was pared by 5 bases and J by 2 bases, with 13 bases between. The CDR3 sequence is 14 residues long. Germline V gives CDR1 LNHDA, CDR2 SQIVND (reference sequence). The CDR3 loop is CASSPQGPTYEQYF. The DNA for the CDR3 is TGTGCCAGTAGTCCCCAGGGGCCAACCTACGAGCAGTACTTC.

The CDR3 bases are TGTGCCATCAGTGACGGGCAGTACGAGCAGTACTTC. Its protein product is CAISDGQYEQYF. This chain uses TRBV10-3 with TRBJ2-5; the D is unclear. Judging by the DNA end, TRBJ2-7 fits better; the J call may be wrong. Germline loops: CDR1 ENHRY, CDR2 SYGVKD. This CDR3 region has 12 residues.

The chain uses TRBV29-1 and TRBJ1-4; 9 bases match TRBD1. The CDR3 sequence is 15 residues long. Germline lookup yields CDR1 SQVTM and CDR2 ANQGSEA. The V and J ends lost 5 bases and 8 bases, in that order; junction bases with no gene match: 12. The CDR3 here is CSVSGMGTGSEKLFF. CDR3 coding DNA: TGCAGCGTTTCGGGGATGGGGACAGGGAGCGAAAAACTGTTTTTT.

The chain joins TRBV13 to TRBJ2-5, with D tentatively TRBD1 (6 bases). Per germline, CDR1 PRHDT and CDR2 FYEKMQ (reference sequence). This CDR3 is 14 amino acids long. The ends were cut back, 5 bases at V and 11 bases at J, with 21 bases in the middle. The CDR3 bases are TGTGCCAGCAGCCTCCGGGACACACGAAGAGAGCAGTACTTC. It codes for CASSLRDTRREQYF.